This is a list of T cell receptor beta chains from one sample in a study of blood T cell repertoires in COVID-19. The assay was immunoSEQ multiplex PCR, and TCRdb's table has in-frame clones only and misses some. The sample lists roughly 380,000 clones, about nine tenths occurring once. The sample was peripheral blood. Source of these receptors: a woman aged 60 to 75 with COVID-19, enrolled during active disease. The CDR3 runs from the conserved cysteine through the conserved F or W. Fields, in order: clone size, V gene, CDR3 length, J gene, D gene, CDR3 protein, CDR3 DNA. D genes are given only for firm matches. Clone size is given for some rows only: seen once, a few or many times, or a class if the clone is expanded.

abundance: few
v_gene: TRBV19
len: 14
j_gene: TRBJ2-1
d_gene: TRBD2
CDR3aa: CASMTGGAHNEQFF
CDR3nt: TGTGCCAGTATGACCGGGGGGGCCCACAATGAGCAGTTCTTC

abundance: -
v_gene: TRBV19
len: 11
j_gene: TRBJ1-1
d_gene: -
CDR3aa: CASRGYREAFF
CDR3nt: TGTGCCAGTAGAGGATACAGGGAAGCTTTCTTT

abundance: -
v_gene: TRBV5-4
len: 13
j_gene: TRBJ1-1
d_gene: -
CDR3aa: CASSYELNTEAFF
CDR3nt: TGTGCCAGCAGTTACGAACTAAACACTGAAGCTTTCTTT

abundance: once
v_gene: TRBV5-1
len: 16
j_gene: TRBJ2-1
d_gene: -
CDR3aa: CASSSPRAGTTSEQFF
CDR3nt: TGCGCCAGCAGCTCCCCAAGAGCCGGGACAACTTCTGAGCAGTTCTTC

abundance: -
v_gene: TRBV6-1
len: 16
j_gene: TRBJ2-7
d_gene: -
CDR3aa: CASSETQGSGSYEQYF
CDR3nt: TGTGCCAGCAGTGAAACCCAGGGGTCTGGGTCCTACGAGCAGTACTTC

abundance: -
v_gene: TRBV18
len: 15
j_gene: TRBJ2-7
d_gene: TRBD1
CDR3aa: CASSPTSDRVYEQYF
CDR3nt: TGTGCCAGCTCACCAACATCCGACAGGGTCTACGAGCAGTACTTC

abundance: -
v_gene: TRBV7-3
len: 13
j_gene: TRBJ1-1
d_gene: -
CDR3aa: CASSLQTNTEAFF
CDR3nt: TGTGCCAGCAGCCTACAGACGAACACTGAAGCTTTCTTT

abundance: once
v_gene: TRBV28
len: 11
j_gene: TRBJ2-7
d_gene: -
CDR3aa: CASRRAYEQYF
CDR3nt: TGTGCCAGCAGGAGGGCCTACGAGCAGTACTTC

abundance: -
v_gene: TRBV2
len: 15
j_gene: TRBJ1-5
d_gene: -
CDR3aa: CASSERQGSNQPQHF
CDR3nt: TGTGCCAGCAGTGAAAGGCAGGGTAGCAATCAGCCCCAGCATTTT

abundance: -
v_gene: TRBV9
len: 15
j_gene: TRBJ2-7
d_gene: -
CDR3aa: CASSVAGEGGYEQYF
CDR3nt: TGTGCCAGCAGCGTAGCTGGGGAAGGGGGCTACGAGCAGTACTTC

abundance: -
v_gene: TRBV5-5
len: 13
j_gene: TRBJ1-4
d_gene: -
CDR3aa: CASSLGTNEKLFF
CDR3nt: TGTGCCAGCAGCTTGGGCACAAATGAAAAACTGTTTTTT

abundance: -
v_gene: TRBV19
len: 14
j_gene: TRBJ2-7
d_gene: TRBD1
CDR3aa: CASSRTGRGYEQYF
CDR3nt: TGTGCCAGTAGTAGGACAGGGCGGGGCTACGAGCAGTACTTC

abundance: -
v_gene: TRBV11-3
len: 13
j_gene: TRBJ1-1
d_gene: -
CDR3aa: CASSRRPEGPAFF
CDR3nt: TGTGCCAGCAGCCGCCGGCCGGAGGGACCGGCTTTCTTT

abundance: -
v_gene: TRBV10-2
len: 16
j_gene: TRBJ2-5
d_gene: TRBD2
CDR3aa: CASSEKRTSGTETQYF
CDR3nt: TGCGCCAGCAGTGAAAAAAGGACTAGCGGGACCGAAACCCAGTACTTC

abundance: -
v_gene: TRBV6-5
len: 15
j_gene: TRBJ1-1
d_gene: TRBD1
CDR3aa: CASSWRTGANTEAFF
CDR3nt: TGTGCCAGCAGTTGGCGGACAGGGGCGAACACTGAAGCTTTCTTT

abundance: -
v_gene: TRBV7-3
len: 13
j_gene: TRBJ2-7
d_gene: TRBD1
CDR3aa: CASTKNRGYEQYF
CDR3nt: TGTGCCAGCACCAAAAACAGGGGCTACGAGCAGTACTTC

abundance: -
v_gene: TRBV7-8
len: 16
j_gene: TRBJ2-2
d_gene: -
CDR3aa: CASSLPGLTSTGELFF
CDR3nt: TGTGCCAGCAGCCTCCCGGGTCTCACTTCCACCGGGGAGCTGTTTTTT

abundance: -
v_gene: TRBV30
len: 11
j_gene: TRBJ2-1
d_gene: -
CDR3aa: CAWSPVDEQFF
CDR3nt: TGTGCCTGGAGTCCGGTGGATGAGCAGTTCTTC

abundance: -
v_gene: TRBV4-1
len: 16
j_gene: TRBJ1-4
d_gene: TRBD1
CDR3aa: CASSPPGGTGYEKLFF
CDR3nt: TGCGCCAGCAGCCCCCCCGGGGGGACAGGGTATGAAAAACTGTTTTTT

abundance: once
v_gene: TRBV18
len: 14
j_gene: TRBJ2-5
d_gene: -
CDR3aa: CASSPLNSQETQYF
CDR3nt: TGTGCCAGCTCACCGTTGAACAGCCAAGAGACCCAGTACTTC

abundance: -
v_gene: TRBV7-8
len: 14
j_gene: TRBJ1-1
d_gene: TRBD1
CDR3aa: CASSSQGSDTEAFF
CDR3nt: TGTGCCAGCAGCTCACAGGGGAGCGACACTGAAGCTTTCTTT

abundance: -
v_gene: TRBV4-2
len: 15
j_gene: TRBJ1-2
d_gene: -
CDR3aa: CASSQGTATNYGYTF
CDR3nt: TGTGCCAGCAGCCAAGGGACAGCGACTAACTATGGCTACACCTTC

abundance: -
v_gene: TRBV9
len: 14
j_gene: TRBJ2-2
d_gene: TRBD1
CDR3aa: CASSGNRGPGELFF
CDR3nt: TGTGCCAGCAGCGGGAACAGGGGCCCCGGGGAGCTGTTTTTT

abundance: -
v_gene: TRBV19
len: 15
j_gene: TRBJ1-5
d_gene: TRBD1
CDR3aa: CASSWDRQGNQPQHF
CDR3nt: TGTGCCAGTAGTTGGGACAGGCAGGGCAATCAGCCCCAGCATTTT

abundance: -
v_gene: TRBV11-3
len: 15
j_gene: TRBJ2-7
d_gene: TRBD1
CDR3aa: CASSLGGDRNYEQYF
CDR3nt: TGTGCCAGCAGCTTAGGTGGGGACAGAAACTACGAGCAGTACTTC

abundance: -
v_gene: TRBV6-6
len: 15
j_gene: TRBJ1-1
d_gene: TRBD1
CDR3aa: CASSYSGRGQTEAFF
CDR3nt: TGTGCCAGCAGTTACTCGGGCAGGGGGCAGACTGAAGCTTTCTTT

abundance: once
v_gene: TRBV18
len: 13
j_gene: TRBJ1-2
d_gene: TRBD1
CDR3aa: CASSPDRGYGYTF
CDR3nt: TGTGCCAGCTCACCCGACAGGGGATATGGCTACACCTTC

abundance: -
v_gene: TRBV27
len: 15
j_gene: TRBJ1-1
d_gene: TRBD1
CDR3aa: CASSPRQGRGTEAFF
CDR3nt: TGTGCCAGCAGTCCTCGACAGGGAAGAGGCACTGAAGCTTTCTTT

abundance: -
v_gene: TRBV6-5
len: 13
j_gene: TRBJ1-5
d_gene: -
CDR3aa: CASSANSNQPQHF
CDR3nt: TGTGCCAGCAGCGCGAATAGCAATCAGCCCCAGCATTTT

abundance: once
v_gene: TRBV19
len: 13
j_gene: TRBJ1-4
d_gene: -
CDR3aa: CASSTRNSEKLFF
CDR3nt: TGTGCCAGTAGTACCAGGAATAGTGAAAAACTGTTTTTT

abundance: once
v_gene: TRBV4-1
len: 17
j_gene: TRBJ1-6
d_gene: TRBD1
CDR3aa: CASSRTGEVRNNSPLHF
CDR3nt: TGCGCCAGCAGCCGAACAGGGGAGGTACGAAATAATTCACCCCTCCACTTT

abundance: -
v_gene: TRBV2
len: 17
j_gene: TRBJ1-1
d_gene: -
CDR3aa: CASRRQTPSIVNTEAFF
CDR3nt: TGTGCCAGCAGGAGACAGACGCCCTCGATCGTGAACACTGAAGCTTTCTTT

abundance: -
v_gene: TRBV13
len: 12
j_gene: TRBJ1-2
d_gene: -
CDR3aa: CASSLGSYGYTF
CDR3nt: TGTGCCAGCAGCTTGGGGAGTTATGGCTACACCTTC

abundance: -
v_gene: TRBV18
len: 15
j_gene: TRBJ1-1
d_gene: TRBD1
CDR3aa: CASSPRQGLDTEAFF
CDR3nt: TGTGCCAGCTCACCTAGACAGGGCTTAGACACTGAAGCTTTCTTT

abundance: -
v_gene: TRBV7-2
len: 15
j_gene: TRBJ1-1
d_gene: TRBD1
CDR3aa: CASSLAPGGYTEAFF
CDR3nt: TGTGCCAGCAGCTTAGCCCCAGGGGGATACACTGAAGCTTTCTTT

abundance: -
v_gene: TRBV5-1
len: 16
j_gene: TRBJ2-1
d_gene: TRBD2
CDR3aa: CASSLFLAGGSNEQFF
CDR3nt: TGCGCCAGCAGCTTGTTTCTAGCGGGGGGGTCGAATGAGCAGTTCTTC

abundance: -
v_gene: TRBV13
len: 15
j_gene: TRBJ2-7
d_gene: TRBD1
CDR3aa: CASSPNRGVSYEQYF
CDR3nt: TGTGCCAGCAGCCCCAACAGGGGGGTATCCTACGAGCAGTACTTC

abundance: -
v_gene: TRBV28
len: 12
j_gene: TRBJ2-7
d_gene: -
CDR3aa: CASNGPAGEQYF
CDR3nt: TGTGCCAGCAATGGCCCAGCAGGGGAGCAGTACTTC

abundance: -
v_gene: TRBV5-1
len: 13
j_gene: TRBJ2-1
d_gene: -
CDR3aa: CASSPGSYNEQFF
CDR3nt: TGCGCCAGCAGCCCGGGCTCCTACAATGAGCAGTTCTTC

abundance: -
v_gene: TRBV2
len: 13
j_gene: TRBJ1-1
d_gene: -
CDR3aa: CASSDDSQVPGFF
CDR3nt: TGTGCCAGCAGTGATGACAGCCAAGTTCCGGGTTTCTTT

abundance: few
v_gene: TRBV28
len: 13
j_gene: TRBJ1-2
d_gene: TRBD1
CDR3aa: CASGTGDFVGYTF
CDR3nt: TGTGCCAGCGGGACAGGCGACTTCGTAGGCTACACCTTC

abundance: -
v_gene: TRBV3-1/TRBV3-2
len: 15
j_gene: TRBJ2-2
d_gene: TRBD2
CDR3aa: CASSLGLAGDIELFF
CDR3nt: TGTGCCAGCAGCCTTGGACTAGCGGGGGACATAGAGCTGTTTTTT

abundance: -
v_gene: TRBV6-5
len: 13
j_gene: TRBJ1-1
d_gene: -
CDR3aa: CASSVHGASEAFF
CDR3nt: TGTGCCAGCAGCGTACATGGGGCTTCTGAAGCTTTCTTT

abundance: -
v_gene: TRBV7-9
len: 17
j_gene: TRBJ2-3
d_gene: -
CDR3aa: CASRSKEERRSTDTQYF
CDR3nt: TGTGCCAGCAGATCCAAGGAGGAACGAAGGAGCACAGATACGCAGTATTTT

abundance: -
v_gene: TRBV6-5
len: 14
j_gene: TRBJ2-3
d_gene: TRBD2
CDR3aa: CASRSGTRPDTQYF
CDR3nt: TGTGCCAGCAGGTCCGGGACTAGGCCAGATACGCAGTATTTT

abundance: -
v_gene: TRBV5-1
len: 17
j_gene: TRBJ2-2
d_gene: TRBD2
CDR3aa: CASSLSSRLAGTGELFF
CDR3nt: TGCGCCAGCAGCTTGTCTTCTCGGCTAGCGGGGACCGGGGAGCTGTTTTTT

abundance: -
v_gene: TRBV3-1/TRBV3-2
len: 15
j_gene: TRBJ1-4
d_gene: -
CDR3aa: CASSQDGATNEKLFF
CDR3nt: TGTGCCAGCAGCCAAGACGGTGCAACTAATGAAAAACTGTTTTTT

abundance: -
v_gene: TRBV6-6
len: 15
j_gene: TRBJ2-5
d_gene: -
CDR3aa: CASSYGGSIQETQYF
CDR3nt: TGTGCCAGCAGTTACGGGGGGTCAATTCAAGAGACCCAGTACTTC

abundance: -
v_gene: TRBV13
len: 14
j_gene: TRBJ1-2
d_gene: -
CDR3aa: CASLQLGSNYGYTF
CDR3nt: TGTGCCAGCCTACAGTTGGGGAGCAACTATGGCTACACCTTC

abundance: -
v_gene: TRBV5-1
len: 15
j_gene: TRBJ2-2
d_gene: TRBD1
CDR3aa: CASSNDRGITGELFF
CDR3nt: TGCGCCAGCAGCAATGACAGGGGAATCACCGGGGAGCTGTTTTTT

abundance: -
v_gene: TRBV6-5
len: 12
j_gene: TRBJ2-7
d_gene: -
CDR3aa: CASSNSQYEQYF
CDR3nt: TGTGCCAGCAGTAACAGCCAATACGAGCAGTACTTC

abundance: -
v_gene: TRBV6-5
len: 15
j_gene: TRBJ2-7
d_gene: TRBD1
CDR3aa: CASSPGTGATARQYF
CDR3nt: TGTGCCAGCAGTCCTGGGACAGGGGCTACTGCGCGACAGTACTTC

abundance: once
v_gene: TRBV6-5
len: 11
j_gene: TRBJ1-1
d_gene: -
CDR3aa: CASRANTEAFF
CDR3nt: TGTGCCAGCAGGGCTAACACTGAAGCTTTCTTT

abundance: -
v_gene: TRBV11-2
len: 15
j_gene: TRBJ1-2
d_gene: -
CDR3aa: CASSLVGDSSYGYTF
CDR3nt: TGTGCCAGCAGCTTAGTCGGTGACAGCTCTTATGGCTACACCTTC

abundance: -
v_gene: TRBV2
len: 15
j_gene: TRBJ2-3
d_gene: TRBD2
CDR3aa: CASGGLAGRTDTQYF
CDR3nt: TGTGCCAGCGGGGGACTAGCGGGGCGCACAGATACGCAGTATTTT